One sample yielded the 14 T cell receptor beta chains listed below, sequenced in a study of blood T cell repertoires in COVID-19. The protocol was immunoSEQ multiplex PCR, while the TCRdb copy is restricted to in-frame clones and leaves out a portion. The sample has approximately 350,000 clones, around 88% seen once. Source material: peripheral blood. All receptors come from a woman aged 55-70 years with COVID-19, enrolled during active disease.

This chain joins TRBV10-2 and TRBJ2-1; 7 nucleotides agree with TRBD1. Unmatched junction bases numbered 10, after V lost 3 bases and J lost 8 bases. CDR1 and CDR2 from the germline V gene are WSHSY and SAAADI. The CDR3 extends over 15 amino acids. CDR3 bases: TGCGCCAGCAGTGATTGGGACAGTCTGATACATGAGCAGTTCTTC. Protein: CASSDWDSLIHEQFF.

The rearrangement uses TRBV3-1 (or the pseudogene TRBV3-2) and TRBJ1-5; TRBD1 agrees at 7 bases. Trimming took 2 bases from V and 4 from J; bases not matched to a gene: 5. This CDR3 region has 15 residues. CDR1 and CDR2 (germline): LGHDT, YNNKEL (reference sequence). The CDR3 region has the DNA TGTGCCAGCAGCCAAAACGCAGGGGGGAATCAGCCCCAGCATTTT. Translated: CASSQNAGGNQPQHF.

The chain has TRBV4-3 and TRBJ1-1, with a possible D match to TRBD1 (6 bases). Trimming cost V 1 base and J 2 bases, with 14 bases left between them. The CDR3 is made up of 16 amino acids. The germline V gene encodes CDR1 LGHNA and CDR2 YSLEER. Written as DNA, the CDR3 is TGCGCCAGCAGCCAAGGTTCCGGGACAAAAAACACTGAAGCTTTCTTT. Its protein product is CASSQGSGTKNTEAFF.

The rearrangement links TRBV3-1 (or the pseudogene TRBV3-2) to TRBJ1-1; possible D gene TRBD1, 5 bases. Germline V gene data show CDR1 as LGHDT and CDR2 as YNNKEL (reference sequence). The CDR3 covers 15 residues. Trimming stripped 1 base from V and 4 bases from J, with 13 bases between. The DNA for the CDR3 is TGTGCCAGCAGCCAAGGACGACAGTTTGGCACTGAAGCTTTCTTT. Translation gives CASSQGRQFGTEAFF.

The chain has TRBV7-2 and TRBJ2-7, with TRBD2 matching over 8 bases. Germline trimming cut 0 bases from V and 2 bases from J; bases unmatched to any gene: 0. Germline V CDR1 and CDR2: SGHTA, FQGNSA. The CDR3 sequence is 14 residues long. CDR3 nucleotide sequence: TGTGCCAGCAGCTTAGCGGGACTAGCCTACGAGCAGTACTTC. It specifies CASSLAGLAYEQYF.

The CDR3 nucleotides are TGTGCCAGCAGCTTAGGACTCCCCGGCACAGATACGCAGTATTTT. It codes for CASSLGLPGTDTQYF. The genes are TRBV7-9 and TRBJ2-3; D not certain. Germline V gene lookup returns CDR1 SEHNR and CDR2 FQNEAQ (reference sequence). The CDR3 has 15 residues. V gave up 1 base and J gave up 1 base, with 9 bases separating them.

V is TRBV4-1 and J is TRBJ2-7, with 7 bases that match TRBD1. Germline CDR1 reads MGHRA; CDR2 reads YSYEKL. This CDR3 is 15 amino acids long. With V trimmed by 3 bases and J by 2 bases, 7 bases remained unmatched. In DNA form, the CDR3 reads TGCGCCAGCAGCCAGTGGGACAGACCTCCCTACGAGCAGTACTTC. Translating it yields CASSQWDRPPYEQYF.

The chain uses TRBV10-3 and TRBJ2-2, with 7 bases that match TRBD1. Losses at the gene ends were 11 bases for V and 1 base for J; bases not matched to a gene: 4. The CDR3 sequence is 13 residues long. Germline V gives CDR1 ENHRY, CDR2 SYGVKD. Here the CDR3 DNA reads TGTGCCGCCGGACAGGTGAACACCGGGGAGCTGTTTTTT. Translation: CAAGQVNTGELFF.

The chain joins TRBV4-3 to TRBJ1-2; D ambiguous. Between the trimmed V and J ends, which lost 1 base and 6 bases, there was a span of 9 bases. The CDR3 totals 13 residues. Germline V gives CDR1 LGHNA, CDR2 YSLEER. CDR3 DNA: TGCGCCAGCAGCCAAGTGGGGAGGCATGGCTACACCTTC. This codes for CASSQVGRHGYTF.

The CDR3 loop is CASSDQGYVGEKLFF. The CDR3 DNA reads TGTGCCAGCAGCGACCAGGGTTACGTGGGTGAAAAACTGTTTTTT. This sequence joins TRBV9 and TRBJ1-4; tentative D call: TRBD1 (5 bases). Trimming stripped 3 bases from V and 7 bases from J, with 16 bases between. The CDR3 has 15 residues. Germline V CDR1 and CDR2: SGDLS, YYNGEE.

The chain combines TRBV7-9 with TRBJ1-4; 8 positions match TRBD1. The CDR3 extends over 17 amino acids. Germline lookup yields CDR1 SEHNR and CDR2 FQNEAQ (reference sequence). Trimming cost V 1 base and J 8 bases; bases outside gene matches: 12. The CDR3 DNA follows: TGTGCCAGCAGCTTAGAGCCAGGGGGCCTCGTGGGGGAAAAACTGTTTTTT. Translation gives CASSLEPGGLVGEKLFF.

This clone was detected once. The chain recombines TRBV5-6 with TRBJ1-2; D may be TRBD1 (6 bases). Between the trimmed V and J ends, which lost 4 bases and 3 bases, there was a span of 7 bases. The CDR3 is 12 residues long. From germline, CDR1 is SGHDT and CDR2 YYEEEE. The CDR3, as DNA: TGTGCCAGCAGCCCAGGGGACTATGGCTACACCTTC. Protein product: CASSPGDYGYTF.

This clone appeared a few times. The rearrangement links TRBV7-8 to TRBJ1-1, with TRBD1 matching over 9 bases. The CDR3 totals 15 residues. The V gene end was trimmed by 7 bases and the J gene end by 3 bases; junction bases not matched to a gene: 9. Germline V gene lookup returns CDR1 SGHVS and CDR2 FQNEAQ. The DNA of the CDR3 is TGTGCCAGCATCCCAGACCGGGACAGGGACACTGAAGCTTTCTTT. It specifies CASIPDRDRDTEAFF.

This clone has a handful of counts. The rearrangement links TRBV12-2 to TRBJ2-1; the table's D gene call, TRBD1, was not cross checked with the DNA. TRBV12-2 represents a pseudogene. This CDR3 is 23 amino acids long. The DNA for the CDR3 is TGTGCAAGTCGCCCCCCTCTTTCATGTTTGCCAGGGGGCCGATTAAGCTCCTACAATGAGCAGTTCTTC. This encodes CASRPPLSCLPGGRLSSYNEQFF.